Listed below are T cell receptor beta chains from one sample, sequenced in a study of blood T cell repertoires in COVID-19. The protocol was immunoSEQ multiplex PCR, while the TCRdb copy is restricted to in-frame clones and leaves out a portion. Of about 250,000 clones detected, about 85% appear once; the ten largest clones hold approximately 6.6%. The sequencing input was PBMCs or T cells enriched from blood (not recorded which). The receptors shown here come from a woman between 50 and 59 years old who had been exposed to COVID-19. CDR3s leave out the opening cysteine and the closing phenylalanine or tryptophan.

v_call: TRBV7-9
j_call: TRBJ1-3
cdr3_aa: AGSHGDSGNTIY

v_call: TRBV28
j_call: TRBJ1-1
cdr3_aa: ASTEQNTEAF

v_call: TRBV5-1
j_call: TRBJ1-6
cdr3_aa: ASSLELRDSPLH

v_call: TRBV7-9
j_call: TRBJ2-7
cdr3_aa: ASSLSGYEQY

v_call: TRBV2
j_call: TRBJ1-5
cdr3_aa: ASREGQGGYQPQH

v_call: TRBV5-1
j_call: TRBJ1-1
cdr3_aa: ASSSPDRGNTEAF

v_call: TRBV3-1/TRBV3-2
j_call: TRBJ2-2
cdr3_aa: ASSHRTGSANTGELF

v_call: TRBV18
j_call: TRBJ1-2
cdr3_aa: ASSAEMGDFNYGYT

v_call: TRBV7-9
j_call: TRBJ1-6
cdr3_aa: ASSLDMRDSPLH

v_call: TRBV6-5
j_call: TRBJ2-1
cdr3_aa: ASSYGASYNEQF

v_call: TRBV5-5
j_call: TRBJ1-2
cdr3_aa: ASSLPVAGRGYT

v_call: TRBV20-1
j_call: TRBJ2-5
cdr3_aa: SVIRETQY

v_call: TRBV21-1
j_call: TRBJ1-6
cdr3_aa: ASNTGVGRNSPLH

v_call: TRBV10-3
j_call: TRBJ1-2
cdr3_aa: AISRPTAFGYT

v_call: TRBV29-1
j_call: TRBJ2-1
cdr3_aa: SVSGTSGGADGEQF

v_call: TRBV19
j_call: TRBJ1-3
cdr3_aa: ASSRQQGMPGNTIY

v_call: TRBV5-1
j_call: TRBJ1-1
cdr3_aa: ASSLQGWNTEAF

v_call: TRBV19
j_call: TRBJ2-6
cdr3_aa: ASTRRTGSGANVLT

v_call: TRBV11-2
j_call: TRBJ1-5
cdr3_aa: ASSLVGGGQPQH

v_call: TRBV5-6
j_call: TRBJ2-7
cdr3_aa: ASSFVDSLAYEQY

v_call: TRBV4-2
j_call: TRBJ1-2
cdr3_aa: ASSQPKRQDGLNYGYT

v_call: TRBV9
j_call: TRBJ1-3
cdr3_aa: ASSGVTGGSGNTIY

v_call: TRBV11-1
j_call: TRBJ2-1
cdr3_aa: ASSFRGQGRNEQF